This is a list of T cell receptor beta chains from one sample in a study of OX40 agonist ivuxolimab in advanced cancers. Method: immunoSEQ multiplex PCR; TCRdb's copy keeps in-frame clones and lacks some. The top ten hold roughly 5.5% of the sample, which has about 97,000 clones, 80% to 90% seen once. This sample comprised CD4+ or CD8+ T cells sorted from blood, obtained in a trial of the OX40 agonist ivuxolimab. The receptors come from an adult with an advanced solid tumor such as melanoma, head and neck, liver or kidney cancer. Each CDR3 is given with its conserved first and last residue. The D gene is left open where the match is weak. For some rows the clone size is stated as once, few or many, or as a class when expanded; others skip it.

CASGLGSANYGYTF,TGTGCTAGTGGTTTGGGGTCGGCTAACTATGGCTACACCTTC,-,TRBJ1-2,-,TRBV12-5
CATSYPPANTEAFF,TGTGCCACCAGCTATCCCCCAGCGAACACTGAAGCTTTCTTT,-,TRBJ1-1,few,TRBV15
CSSARGTYGYTF,TGCAGCTCCGCACGGGGCACTTATGGCTACACCTTC,-,TRBJ1-2,-,TRBV29-1
CASRDRLNTEAFF,TGTGCCAGCAGGGACAGACTGAACACTGAAGCTTTCTTT,-,TRBJ1-1,once,TRBV2
CASSQGEYSNQPQHF,TGTGCCAGCAGCCAAGGGGAATATAGCAATCAGCCCCAGCATTTT,-,TRBJ1-5,-,TRBV4-2
CASSLNVNQPQHF,TGTGCCAGCAGCTTAAACGTCAATCAGCCCCAGCATTTT,-,TRBJ1-5,-,TRBV7-2
CASSLWGNTEAFF,TGTGCCAGCAGCTTATGGGGGAACACTGAAGCTTTCTTT,-,TRBJ1-1,-,TRBV5-8
CASSLQGRDTEAFF,TGTGCCAGCAGTTTACAGGGTAGGGACACTGAAGCTTTCTTT,-,TRBJ1-1,once,TRBV27
CASRPTLSGNNEQYF,TGTGCCAGCAGACCCACCCTTAGCGGGAACAACGAGCAGTACTTC,TRBD2,TRBJ2-7,-,TRBV2
CASSRTGARAQYF,TGCGCCAGCAGCCGTACAGGGGCTCGGGCCCAGTACTTC,TRBD1,TRBJ2-5,-,TRBV5-1
CASSVGRSLGADTQYF,TGTGCCAGCAGCGTAGGTCGCTCCCTCGGGGCAGATACGCAGTATTTT,-,TRBJ2-3,-,TRBV9
CASSISTQPQHF,TGTGCCAGCAGCATCTCCACGCAGCCCCAGCATTTT,-,TRBJ1-5,-,TRBV5-6
CASISGQGGKQFF,TGTGCCAGCATTTCCGGCCAGGGGGGTAAGCAGTTCTTC,-,TRBJ2-1,-,TRBV27
CASSYRTGGGLEQYF,TGTGCCAGCAGTTACCGGACAGGGGGGGGCCTCGAGCAGTACTTC,TRBD1,TRBJ2-7,-,TRBV6-5
CASKQGQPLNYGYTF,TGTGCCAGCAAGCAGGGACAGCCTCTTAACTATGGCTACACCTTC,TRBD1,TRBJ1-2,-,TRBV2
CAISEMGKSTDTQYF,TGTGCCATCAGTGAGATGGGCAAGAGCACAGATACGCAGTATTTT,-,TRBJ2-3,-,TRBV10-3
CASSAGGVGGNTIYF,TGTGCCAGCAGCGCCGGAGGAGTGGGTGGAAACACCATATATTTT,-,TRBJ1-3,once,TRBV9
CASSLPMIGQFF,TGTGCCAGCAGCCTACCTATGATCGGGCAGTTCTTC,-,TRBJ2-1,-,TRBV7-6
CASSLGSGGRDTQYF,TGTGCCAGCAGCTTAGGGTCGGGGGGGCGAGATACGCAGTATTTT,TRBD2,TRBJ2-3,-,TRBV7-2
CASRPPGQRNQPQHF,TGTGCCAGCAGACCCCCGGGACAGCGCAATCAGCCCCAGCATTTT,TRBD1,TRBJ1-5,-,TRBV6-1
CASSLLGTGGDEQYF,TGTGCCAGCAGTCTACTCGGGACAGGGGGGGACGAGCAGTACTTC,TRBD1,TRBJ2-7,-,TRBV28
CASSTGQNTGELFF,TGTGCCAGCAGCACCGGACAGAACACCGGGGAGCTGTTTTTT,-,TRBJ2-2,-,TRBV13
CASNKGDGSGNQPQHF,TGTGCCAGTAATAAGGGGGACGGGTCAGGCAATCAGCCCCAGCATTTT,-,TRBJ1-5,few,TRBV19
CASNRQGYQPQHF,TGTGCCAGCAATCGACAGGGGTATCAGCCCCAGCATTTT,TRBD1,TRBJ1-5,few,TRBV2
CASSMWRGNQPQHF,TGTGCCAGTAGTATGTGGCGGGGCAATCAGCCCCAGCATTTT,-,TRBJ1-5,few,TRBV19
CASSLGVAPYNEQFF,TGTGCCAGCAGCTTAGGAGTGGCCCCCTACAATGAGCAGTTCTTC,-,TRBJ2-1,-,TRBV7-6
CASSLVPGATEAFF,TGCGCCAGCAGCTTGGTTCCGGGGGCCACTGAAGCTTTCTTT,-,TRBJ1-1,-,TRBV5-1
CASSLQDQGNSPLHF,TGTGCCAGCAGCTTACAGGACCAAGGGAATTCACCCCTCCACTTT,-,TRBJ1-6,-,TRBV11-3
CAISESPGLRGEQFF,TGTGCCATCAGTGAGTCTCCGGGTCTTCGGGGTGAGCAGTTCTTC,-,TRBJ2-1,-,TRBV10-3
CASSQVLESEVQYF,TGTGCCAGTAGTCAGGTCCTCGAATCGGAGGTTCAGTACTTC,-,TRBJ2-4,-,TRBV19
CASRAQSAGTNNEQFF,TGTGCCAGCAGGGCCCAATCAGCGGGGACTAACAATGAGCAGTTCTTC,TRBD2,TRBJ2-1,-,TRBV7-2
CASSYSGTGGYTF,TGTGCCAGCAGTTACTCGGGGACAGGCGGCTACACCTTC,TRBD1,TRBJ1-2,-,TRBV6-5
CASRTTGGYGYTF,TGTGCCAGCAGGACCACCGGGGGCTATGGCTACACCTTC,-,TRBJ1-2,-,TRBV6-1
CASSRDWGLAGVEQFF,TGTGCCAGCAGTCGAGACTGGGGACTAGCGGGAGTTGAGCAGTTCTTC,TRBD2,TRBJ2-1,-,TRBV11-2
CASSRKDPGETQYF,TGCGCCAGCAGCCGAAAGGATCCGGGAGAGACCCAGTACTTC,-,TRBJ2-5,-,TRBV5-1
CASTLGRGSGTDTQYF,TGTGCCAGCACCCTAGGTCGGGGTAGCGGCACAGATACGCAGTATTTT,-,TRBJ2-3,-,TRBV7-9
CASSLTGQGYTGELFF,TGTGCCAGCAGTCTGACGGGACAGGGGTACACCGGGGAGCTGTTTTTT,TRBD1,TRBJ2-2,-,TRBV7-9
CASRMDRAIDYGYTF,TGTGCCAGTAGGATGGACAGGGCAATTGACTATGGCTACACCTTC,TRBD1,TRBJ1-2,-,TRBV19
CSVEEATGFSNEQFF,TGCAGCGTTGAAGAGGCGACAGGGTTCAGTAATGAGCAGTTCTTC,TRBD1,TRBJ2-1,-,TRBV29-1
CASSSSWASYEQYF,TGTGCCAGCAGCTCTTCATGGGCGTCCTACGAGCAGTACTTC,-,TRBJ2-7,-,TRBV7-2
CASSLLRDGHSGNTIYF,TGTGCCAGCAGCTTGCTCCGGGACGGCCACTCTGGAAACACCATATATTTT,-,TRBJ1-3,-,TRBV5-4
CASSDTDSNQPQHF,TGTGCCAGCAGTGATACAGATAGCAATCAGCCCCAGCATTTT,-,TRBJ1-5,few,TRBV2
CASSLRALAGDYGYTF,TGTGCCAGCAGCCTCCGGGCCTTAGCTGGGGACTATGGCTACACCTTC,-,TRBJ1-2,once,TRBV11-2